This TCR beta chain was sequenced in a study of regulatory T cells in long-lasting Graves disease. Time point described: persistent/refractory GD, antithyroid drugs over 5 years with positive TRAb. The TCR library was prepared using RNA isolated from PBMCs. The germline gives CDR1 MDHEN, CDR2 SYDVKM. V lost 6 bases to trimming and J lost 5 bases; unmatched junction nucleotides: 7. The CDR3 sequence is 14 residues long. The sample holds many counts of this clonotype. Libraries of TCR beta came from iRepertoire HTBI primers plus Arm-PCR of CDR3 regions. TCRdb re-called the multiplex PCR reads through MiXCR, storing one row per CDR3 protein. The sample holds 390,000 or so distinct CDR3 sequences, roughly 25% seen once.

The sequencing here drew on peripheral blood mononuclear cells (PBMCs), taken when the disease was refractory, from a patient treated with antithyroid drugs. This receptor was obtained from a woman in her thirties or forties with Graves disease. The V and J genes are TRBV28 and TRBJ2-7; 10 nucleotides line up with TRBD1. CDR3 DNA: TGTGCCAGCAGCTGGACAGGGGGTTACAACGAGCAGTACTTC. Residues: CASSWTGGYNEQYF.